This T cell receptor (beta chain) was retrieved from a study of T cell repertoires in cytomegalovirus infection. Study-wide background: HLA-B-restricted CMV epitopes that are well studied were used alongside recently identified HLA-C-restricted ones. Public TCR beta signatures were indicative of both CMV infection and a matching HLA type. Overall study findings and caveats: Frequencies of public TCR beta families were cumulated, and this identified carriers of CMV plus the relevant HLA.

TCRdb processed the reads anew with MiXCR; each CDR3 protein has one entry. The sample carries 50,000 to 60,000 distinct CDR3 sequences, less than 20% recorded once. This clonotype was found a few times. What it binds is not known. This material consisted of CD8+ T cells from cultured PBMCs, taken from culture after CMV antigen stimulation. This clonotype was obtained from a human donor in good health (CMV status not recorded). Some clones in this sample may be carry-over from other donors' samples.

The CDR3 reads CASSEVGGINSPLHF. The CDR3 bases are TGTGCCAGCAGTGAAGTGGGGGGTATTAATTCACCCCTCCACTTT. The chain is built from TRBV6-1 and TRBJ1-6; possibly TRBD1 for D (5 bases). The CDR3 length is 15 residues. The germline CDR1 and CDR2 sequences are MNHNS and SASEGT. V was cut by 1 base and J by 6 bases, with 10 bases left in between.